The 25 T cell receptor beta chains reported below all come from one sample, sequenced in a study of cytomegalovirus exposure and HLA in healthy donors. Assay: immunoSEQ multiplex PCR; the TCRdb copy retains only in-frame clones and omits some. The sample records about 160,000 clones, roughly nine tenths being singletons. The sample taken for sequencing was PBMCs. The receptors stem from a woman aged 18-29 years in good health and CMV-seropositive.

The rearrangement joins TRBV19 to TRBJ1-2, with D possibly being TRBD1 (5 bases). Per the germline V gene, CDR1 is LNHDA and CDR2 is SQIVND (reference sequence). Trimming cost V 4 bases and J 2 bases, with 17 bases left between them. The CDR3 covers 16 residues. DNA of the CDR3: TGTGCCAGTAGTACCTCGACAGAAGCCCCCAACTATGGCTACACCTTC. This codes for CASSTSTEAPNYGYTF.

This clone was counted once. This chain connects TRBV5-4 to TRBJ2-7, with 10 bases that match TRBD2. This CDR3 comprises 14 residues. Per the germline V gene, CDR1 is SGHNT and CDR2 is YYREEE (reference sequence). With 4 bases clipped from V and 5 bases from J, the junction kept 6 bases outside the gene matches. The DNA for the CDR3 is TGTGCCAGCAGCGTAAGCGGGAGGGTCAACGAGCAGTACTTC. This codes for CASSVSGRVNEQYF.

The chain carries TRBV4-2 and TRBJ2-7; 12 nucleotides agree with TRBD2. The CDR3 is 16 amino acids. Germline trimming cut 1 base from V and 7 bases from J; bases unmatched to any gene: 8. Germline assignment: CDR1 LGHNA and CDR2 YNFKEQ. The DNA for the CDR3 is TGTGCCAGCAGCCAAGCAACACTAGCGGGGGGTGGGGAGCAGTACTTC. Translating it yields CASSQATLAGGGEQYF.

This clone was counted only a few times. This chain links TRBV5-1 with TRBJ2-3, with 9 bases lining up with TRBD2. J lost 0 bases, V lost 1 base, and 0 bases had no gene match. CDR3 size: 15 residues. The V gene's germline CDR1 is SGHRS and CDR2 YFSETQ. The DNA for the CDR3 is TGCGCCAGCAGCTTGACTAGCGGGAGCACAGATACGCAGTATTTT. Its translation: CASSLTSGSTDTQYF.

This chain connects TRBV5-5 to TRBJ2-1; 7 bases are a match to TRBD2. V lost 0 bases, J lost 4 bases, and 4 bases stayed unmatched. This CDR3 comprises 15 residues. Germline CDR1 is SGHKS and CDR2 is YYEKEE (reference sequence). CDR3 in DNA: TGTGCCAGCAGCTTGGTTCTAGCGGATTACAATGAGCAGTTCTTC. Residues: CASSLVLADYNEQFF. The whole variable domain, filled in from reference TRBV5-5 and TRBJ2-1, reads DAGVTQSPTHLIKTRGQQVTLRCSPISGHKSVSWYQQVLGQGPQFIFQYYEKEERGRGNFPDRFSARQFPNYSSELNVNALLLGDSALYLCASSLVLADYNEQFFGPGTRLTVL.

V and J are TRBV19 and TRBJ1-2; TRBD1 is a possible D gene (6 bases). Germline V gives CDR1 LNHDA, CDR2 SQIVND (reference sequence). This CDR3 has 12 amino acids. V was shortened by 11 bases and J by 5 bases, with 15 bases between the two germline ends. In nucleotides, the CDR3 is TGTGCCGGCAGGGATACAGGGTATGGCTACACCTTC. Encoded protein: CAGRDTGYGYTF.

This clone was recorded once. This chain connects TRBV7-2 to TRBJ2-7, with TRBD2 matching 8 bases. This CDR3 spans 15 amino acids. The ends lost 5 bases at V and 6 bases at J; junction bases unmatched: 12. The germline V gene encodes CDR1 SGHTA and CDR2 FQGNSA. As DNA, the CDR3 is TGTGCCAGCAGCCTCAGCGGGAGAACGATTAGCGAGCAGTACTTC. Its protein product is CASSLSGRTISEQYF.

This chain connects TRBV19 to TRBJ2-3, with a possible D match to TRBD2 (5 bases). With 5 bases removed from V and 0 bases from J, the gap between germline ends came to 15 bases. CDR1 LNHDA and CDR2 SQIVND come from the germline V gene (reference sequence). The CDR3 contains 16 residues. This chain's CDR3 is CASSLQAAPSTDTQYF. Here the CDR3 DNA reads TGTGCCAGTAGTCTCCAAGCGGCGCCGAGCACAGATACGCAGTATTTT.

The chain recombines TRBV19 with TRBJ1-1, with 8 bases identical to TRBD1. The ends lost 3 bases at V and 5 bases at J; junction bases unmatched: 5. The CDR3 totals 14 residues. Per the germline V gene, CDR1 is LNHDA and CDR2 is SQIVND (reference sequence). CDR3 sequence: CASSMGTGGTEAFF. The CDR3 DNA follows: TGTGCCAGTAGTATGGGGACAGGAGGGACTGAAGCTTTCTTT.

The DNA of the CDR3 is TGTGCCATCAGTGAGTCGGGCGGGGGGATTTCTAAGACCCAGTACTTC. Its translation is CAISESGGGISKTQYF. The V call is TRBV10-3, the J call TRBJ2-5, with 8 bases identical to TRBD2. The V segment lost 0 bases and the J segment 6 bases; nucleotides outside the gene matches: 9. The germline gives CDR1 ENHRY, CDR2 SYGVKD. This CDR3 is built from 16 residues.

The genes are TRBV19 and TRBJ1-5, with TRBD1 as a possible D gene (6 bases). Germline-derived CDR1 and CDR2 are LNHDA and SQIVND (reference sequence). V was trimmed by 4 bases and J by 3 bases, leaving 13 bases between them. The CDR3 length is 15 residues. CDR3 bases: TGTGCCAGTAGTACCCAACGACAGGTCAATCAGCCCCAGCATTTT. It specifies CASSTQRQVNQPQHF. Based on the CDR3 plus reference TRBV19 and TRBJ1-5, the full variable domain is DGGITQSPKYLFRKEGQNVTLSCEQNLNHDAMYWYRQDPGQGLRLIYYSQIVNDFQKGDIAEGYSVSREKKESFPLTVTSAQKNPTAFYLCASSTQRQVNQPQHFGDGTRLSIL.

Remarks on this clone: In the same sample, other DNA sequences code for this CDR3. This rearrangement joins TRBV29-1 to TRBJ2-7; D perhaps matches TRBD2 (5 bases). The length of the CDR3 is 11 residues. Trimming took off 5 bases at V and 1 base at J, with 6 bases between the two ends. Looked up from germline, CDR1 is SQVTM and CDR2 is ANQGSEA. The CDR3 DNA sequence: TGCAGCGTTACGGGATCCTACGAGCAGTACTTC. It encodes CSVTGSYEQYF.

The CDR3 region is CASSIGLAGGGDTQYF. The CDR3 nucleotides read TGTGCCAGCAGCATCGGACTAGCGGGGGGAGGGGATACGCAGTATTTT. The gene calls are TRBV9 and TRBJ2-3, with 14 bases lining up with TRBD2. CDR3 length equals 16 residues. Germline values: CDR1 SGDLS, CDR2 YYNGEE. V shed 4 bases and J 6 bases; nucleotides not matched to a gene: 7.

V gene TRBV6-8 combines with J gene TRBJ2-1; tentatively, D is TRBD2 (5 bases). CDR3 length: 13 amino acids. Germline CDR1 is MNHGY and CDR2 is SAAAGT. V was pared by 7 bases and J by 4 bases, with 11 bases between. CDR3 sequence reads: CASTPRGYNEQFF. CDR3 bases: TGTGCCAGCACCCCCCGGGGTTACAATGAGCAGTTCTTC.

The V gene is TRBV6-6, the J gene TRBJ2-7; the match to TRBD1 covers 9 bases. The CDR3 is 15 residues long. The ends lost 0 bases at V and 4 bases at J; junction bases unmatched: 4. Germline CDR1 and CDR2: MNHNY and SVGAGI (reference sequence). CDR3 sequence: CASSYSPGQGYEQYF. The CDR3 coding sequence is TGTGCCAGCAGTTACTCCCCGGGACAGGGTTACGAGCAGTACTTC.

This clone was found a few times. V gene TRBV6-6 combines with J gene TRBJ2-1; D possibly corresponds to TRBD2 (5 bases). The V end lost 7 bases, the J end lost 0 bases, and 16 bases lay between the germline ends. The CDR3 runs 16 residues. Germline CDR1 and CDR2: MNHNY and SVGAGI (reference sequence). CDR3 sequence (DNA): TGTGCCAGCATCCTAGCTGCAACGAGCTCCTACAATGAGCAGTTCTTC. This codes for CASILAATSSYNEQFF.

The chain combines TRBV18 with TRBJ1-3; TRBD1 is a possible D gene (5 bases). The V and J ends lost 3 bases and 0 bases respectively, with 12 bases between them. This CDR3 has 16 amino acids. Germline V gene data show CDR1 as KGHSH and CDR2 as LQKENI. The CDR3 DNA reads as TGTGCCAGCTCACCCCAGGGTCAAAACTCTGGAAACACCATATATTTT. It encodes CASSPQGQNSGNTIYF.

The rearrangement joins TRBV29-1 to TRBJ1-3; the D is unclear. Germline V gene sequence: CDR1 SQVTM, CDR2 ANQGSEA. Trimming left V 4 bases short and J 1 base short, with 2 bases between. The CDR3 totals 11 residues. CDR3 protein: CSVVSGNTIYF. In nucleotides, the CDR3 is TGCAGCGTTGTATCTGGAAACACCATATATTTT.

This clone has just a few counts. The V call is TRBV15, the J call TRBJ2-7; 10 bases map to TRBD2. The CDR3 spans 14 residues. V trimming: 8 bases; J trimming: 2 bases; junction bases outside the gene matches: 6. CDR1 and CDR2 (germline): LNHNV, YYDKDF (reference sequence). The CDR3 loop is CATQPSGSPYEQYF. DNA for the CDR3: TGTGCCACCCAGCCTAGCGGGAGTCCCTACGAGCAGTACTTC.

The CDR3 region has the DNA TGTGCCAGCAGCTCCTTGACAGCCCACGAGCAGTACTTC. Its translation: CASSSLTAHEQYF. This chain joins TRBV13 and TRBJ2-7; weak D call: TRBD1 (5 bases). This CDR3 region has 13 residues. V was trimmed by 4 bases and J by 5 bases, leaving 12 bases between them. Germline V gene data show CDR1 as PRHDT and CDR2 as FYEKMQ (reference sequence).

The CDR3: CASSEEWLDSEAFF. The DNA for the CDR3 is TGTGCCAGCAGTGAAGAGTGGCTGGACAGTGAAGCTTTCTTT. The chain couples TRBV6-1 to TRBJ1-1; tentative D call: TRBD1 (6 bases). The CDR3 has 14 amino acids. Trimming stripped 1 base from V and 7 bases from J, with 13 bases between. CDR1 is MNHNS and CDR2 is SASEGT in the germline V gene.

The chain recombines TRBV11-1 with TRBJ2-1, with 13 bases matching TRBD2. Trimming at V came to 5 bases and at J to 1 base, leaving 2 bases not matched to a gene. The CDR3 has 16 residues. The germline V gene has CDR1 SGHAT and CDR2 FQDESV (reference sequence). CDR3 coding DNA: TGTGCCAGCAGCCCGACTAGCGGGAGGTCCTACAATGAGCAGTTCTTC. Translated: CASSPTSGRSYNEQFF.

This chain connects TRBV5-1 to TRBJ2-3, with D perhaps TRBD1 (6 bases). CDR3 size: 15 residues. Trimming stripped 4 bases from V and 2 bases from J, with 14 bases between. Germline V CDR1 and CDR2: SGHRS, YFSETQ. CDR3: CASSNSGALTDTQYF. CDR3 nucleotide sequence: TGCGCCAGCAGCAATTCAGGGGCGCTCACAGATACGCAGTATTTT. Full variable domain (missing parts from reference TRBV5-1 and TRBJ2-3): KAGVTQTPRYLIKTRGQQVTLSCSPISGHRSVSWYQQTPGQGLQFLFEYFSETQRNKGNFPGRFSGRQFSNSRSEMNVSTLELGDSALYLCASSNSGALTDTQYFGPGTRLTVL.

This chain uses TRBV5-1 with TRBJ1-1; tentatively, D is TRBD1 (5 bases). The length of the CDR3 is 15 residues. The germline V gene has CDR1 SGHRS and CDR2 YFSETQ. Trimming took off 0 bases at V and 1 base at J, with 10 bases between the two ends. The CDR3 nucleotides are TGCGCCAGCAGCTTGGATGGGGCTAGGAACACTGAAGCTTTCTTT. Translating gives CASSLDGARNTEAFF.

The chain couples TRBV4-1 to TRBJ1-1; weak D call: TRBD1 (6 bases). Trimming took 4 bases from V and 6 from J, leaving 18 bases between them. Germline V gives CDR1 MGHRA, CDR2 YSYEKL. CDR3 size: 15 residues. This CDR3 reads CASSRRDTDFSEAFF. The CDR3 DNA follows: TGCGCCAGCAGCCGTAGGGACACGGATTTCTCTGAAGCTTTCTTT.